Below, 10 T cell receptor beta chains from the same sample are listed, as sequenced in a study of blood T cell repertoires in COVID-19 (dated by TCRdb to the early 2020s). The library was prepared using the immunoSEQ multiplex PCR assay. What TCRdb holds here is the immuneACCESS table cut down to in-frame rearrangements. Part of the clones is not present; checked against another copy, under half of the missing clones reflect an unresolved V gene, and the others are unexplained. The sample records 300,000 to 350,000 clones, about 87% of which are singletons. The top ten hold less than 6.5% of the sample. The sequencing sample was made of PBMCs or T cells enriched from blood (not recorded which). These receptors originate from a young man who had recovered from COVID-19.

This rearrangement joins TRBV15 to TRBJ2-5; 9 bases align to TRBD1. The CDR3 consists of 14 residues. Germline CDR1 and CDR2: LNHNV and YYDKDF (reference sequence). J gave up 5 bases and V 5 bases, and 6 bases lay outside the gene matches. The CDR3 spells CATSEPGQGETQYF. CDR3 nucleotides: TGTGCCACCAGCGAACCGGGACAGGGCGAGACCCAGTACTTC.

The chain joins TRBV7-2 to TRBJ2-7; TRBD1 might be the D (6 bases). CDR1 SGHTA and CDR2 FQGNSA come from the germline V gene. V lost 5 bases to trimming and J lost 4 bases, with 12 bases between them. This CDR3 has 13 residues. The CDR3 loop reads CASSPGVEYEQYF. The CDR3 DNA reads TGTGCCAGCAGCCCAGGGGTAGAGTACGAGCAGTACTTC.

This chain connects TRBV11-3 to TRBJ2-1; possible D gene TRBD1, 5 bases. Trimming stripped 6 bases from V and 6 bases from J, with 12 bases between. The CDR3 is 13 residues long. Germline assignment: CDR1 SGHNT and CDR2 YENEEA. The CDR3 loop is CASSSRVGNEQFF. In DNA form, the CDR3 reads TGTGCCAGCAGTTCCAGGGTTGGCAATGAGCAGTTCTTC.

The chain has TRBV10-2 and TRBJ2-7; a weak D match, TRBD2 (5 bases). Trimming stripped 0 bases from V and 4 bases from J, with 10 bases between. The CDR3 is 14 amino acids. Germline V CDR1 and CDR2: WSHSY, SAAADI. In DNA form, the CDR3 reads TGCGCCAGCAGTGAGTCGGGAGAACTGTACGAGCAGTACTTC. This encodes CASSESGELYEQYF.

The chain recombines TRBV9 with TRBJ2-7, with 7 nucleotides matching TRBD2. The length of the CDR3 is 13 residues. Germline loops: CDR1 SGDLS, CDR2 YYNGEE. Unmatched junction bases numbered 6, after V lost 7 bases and J lost 2 bases. The chain's CDR3 is CASAPGTTYEQYF. The CDR3 DNA follows: TGTGCCAGCGCCCCCGGGACTACCTACGAGCAGTACTTC.

The chain links TRBV5-6 to TRBJ2-5, with 13 bases identical to TRBD2. After removal of 2 bases from V and 5 bases from J, the junction contained 15 bases not matched to a gene. The V gene's germline CDR1 is SGHDT and CDR2 YYEEEE. The CDR3 is made up of 19 amino acids. CDR3 residues: CASSLEGLAGSRAGETQYF. The CDR3 DNA is TGTGCCAGCAGCTTAGAGGGACTAGCGGGGTCTCGTGCGGGGGAGACCCAGTACTTC.

This clone was picked up a small number of times. The CDR3 nucleotides read TGTGCCATCACTTCAGGACAGGGGGGAGGAGAGACCCAGTACTTC. Amino acid sequence: CAITSGQGGGETQYF. This chain links TRBV10-3 with TRBJ2-5; 10 bases align to TRBD1. Per germline, CDR1 ENHRY and CDR2 SYGVKD. J gave up 4 bases and V 7 bases, and 9 bases lay outside the gene matches. CDR3 length equals 15 residues.

The chain recombines TRBV10-3 with TRBJ2-7; D may be TRBD1 (5 bases). The CDR3 loop spans 13 amino acids. Germline assignment: CDR1 ENHRY and CDR2 SYGVKD. Trimming stripped 6 bases from V and 2 bases from J, with 11 bases between. The CDR3 loop reads CAISAGHTYEQYF. In nucleotides, the CDR3 is TGTGCCATCAGCGCTGGACATACCTACGAGCAGTACTTC.

The gene calls are TRBV19 and TRBJ2-2, with TRBD1 identical over 7 bases. V lost 5 bases and J lost 6; bases outside the gene matches: 6. Germline V gene data show CDR1 as LNHDA and CDR2 as SQIVND (reference sequence). The CDR3 totals 14 residues. The CDR3 bases are TGTGCCAGTAGTGTCGACAGGGTGGCCGGGGAGCTGTTTTTT. Protein: CASSVDRVAGELFF.

The chain employs TRBV19 and TRBJ1-3; 7 bases agree with TRBD1. The CDR3 covers 18 residues. CDR1 and CDR2 (germline): LNHDA, SQIVND (reference sequence). V shed 10 bases and J 1 base; nucleotides not matched to a gene: 19. The CDR3 protein is CATTPGGGQRTSGNTIYF. DNA for the CDR3: TGTGCCACCACCCCCGGGGGGGGACAGCGAACATCTGGAAACACCATATATTTT.